A selection of T cell receptor beta chains follows, all from one sample in a study of T cells in narcolepsy. Libraries were prepared by immunoSEQ multiplex PCR; TCRdb keeps only in-frame clonotypes and omits some of them. The sample includes about 35,000 clones, about 85% of them seen just once. Input material: memory (CD45RA-) CD4+ T cells from blood. These receptors were obtained from a human donor in good health. Each CDR3 is given with its conserved first and last residue. The D gene is left open where the match is weak. Some rows mark clone size as missing; the rest say once, few, many or name a class of expanded clone.

d_call	j_call	clone_size	v_call	cdr3_aa	cdr3_nt
NA	TRBJ1-2	NA	TRBV6-5	CASRGTVYGYTF	TGTGCCAGCAGGGGCACAGTCTATGGCTACACCTTC
TRBD2	TRBJ2-2	NA	TRBV4-3	CASSQGRASGSGGELFF	TGCGCCAGCAGCCAAGGGAGGGCTAGCGGGAGCGGCGGGGAGCTGTTTTTT
NA	TRBJ2-7	NA	TRBV6-1	CASSPEGTVPYEQYF	TGTGCCAGCAGTCCAGAGGGAACAGTCCCCTACGAGCAGTACTTC
TRBD1	TRBJ2-7	NA	TRBV2	CASGTGTYEQYF	TGTGCCAGCGGGACAGGGACCTACGAGCAGTACTTC
NA	TRBJ1-1	NA	TRBV28	CASTTPGGQRNTEAFF	TGTGCCAGCACCACACCCGGTGGACAGAGGAACACTGAAGCTTTCTTT
NA	TRBJ2-1	NA	TRBV14	CASSQPEGRKQFF	TGTGCCAGCAGCCAACCGGAAGGGAGAAAGCAGTTCTTC
NA	TRBJ2-5	NA	TRBV19	CASSQNSGETQYF	TGTGCCAGTAGTCAAAACAGCGGAGAGACCCAGTACTTC
TRBD1	TRBJ1-5	NA	TRBV5-1	CASSPTGVSNQPQHF	TGCGCCAGCAGCCCAACAGGGGTTAGCAATCAGCCCCAGCATTTT
TRBD2	TRBJ2-3	NA	TRBV4-3	CASRGGSPTQYF	TGCGCCAGCAGGGGGGGGTCTCCTACGCAGTATTTT
TRBD1	TRBJ1-5	few	TRBV6-1	CASSPDRGDQPQHF	TGTGCCAGCAGTCCTGACAGGGGGGATCAGCCCCAGCATTTT
NA	TRBJ1-5	NA	TRBV10-1	CASTKTSGRDQPQHF	TGCGCCAGCACTAAAACGTCGGGGAGGGATCAGCCCCAGCATTTT
NA	TRBJ1-5	NA	TRBV23-1	CASSQFLWDQGGPQHF	TGCGCCAGCAGTCAATTCCTCTGGGACCAGGGTGGGCCCCAGCATTTT
NA	TRBJ1-6	NA	TRBV11-3	CASSLGQNSPLHF	TGTGCCAGCAGCCTTGGACAGAATTCACCCCTCCACTTT
NA	TRBJ2-4	once	TRBV19	CASSRALIAKNIQYF	TGTGCCAGTAGTAGGGCTCTGATAGCCAAAAACATTCAGTACTTC
NA	TRBJ1-5	NA	TRBV27	CASSPRDIAYSNQPQHF	TGTGCCAGCAGTCCAAGGGACATCGCGTATAGCAATCAGCCCCAGCATTTT
NA	TRBJ1-1	NA	TRBV7-9	CASSPAGALEAFF	TGTGCCAGCAGCCCCGCGGGAGCCCTGGAGGCTTTCTTT
NA	TRBJ1-1	NA	TRBV28	CASSLSSGAGNTEAFF	TGTGCCAGCAGTTTAAGTTCAGGGGCGGGGAACACTGAAGCTTTCTTT
TRBD2	TRBJ2-2	NA	TRBV5-4	CASSSLAGTNTGELFF	TGTGCCAGCAGCTCTCTAGCGGGGACGAACACCGGGGAGCTGTTTTTT
NA	TRBJ1-6	NA	TRBV11-3	CASSSAGGGPLHF	TGTGCCAGCAGCTCCGCCGGGGGGGGTCCCCTCCACTTT
NA	TRBJ1-3	NA	TRBV7-6	CASSSSPATGGNTIYF	TGTGCCAGCAGCTCCTCTCCCGCCACGGGTGGAAACACCATATATTTT